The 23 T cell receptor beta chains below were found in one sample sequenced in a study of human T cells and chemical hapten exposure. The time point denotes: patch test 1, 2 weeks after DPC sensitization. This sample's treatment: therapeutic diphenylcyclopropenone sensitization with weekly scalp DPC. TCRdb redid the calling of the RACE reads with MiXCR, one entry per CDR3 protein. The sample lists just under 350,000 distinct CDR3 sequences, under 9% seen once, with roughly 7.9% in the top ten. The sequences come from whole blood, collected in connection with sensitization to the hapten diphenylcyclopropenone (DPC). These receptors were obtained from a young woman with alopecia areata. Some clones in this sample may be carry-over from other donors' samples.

The CDR3 region has the DNA TGTGCCAGCAGCGAGCCAACAGGGGAGGCGACAGATACGCAGTATTTT. Amino acids: CASSEPTGEATDTQYF. The chain is built from TRBV9 and TRBJ2-3; D perhaps matches TRBD1 (7 bases). Germline CDR1 reads SGDLS; CDR2 reads YYNGEE. Trimming took 3 bases from V and 3 from J, leaving 17 bases between them. This CDR3 is built from 16 residues.

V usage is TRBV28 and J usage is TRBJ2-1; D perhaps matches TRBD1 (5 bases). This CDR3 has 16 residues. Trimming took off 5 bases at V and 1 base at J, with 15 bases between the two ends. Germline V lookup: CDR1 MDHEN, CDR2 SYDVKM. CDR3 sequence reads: CASSPPRVYSYNEQFF. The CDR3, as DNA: TGTGCCAGCAGTCCCCCCAGGGTCTATTCCTACAATGAGCAGTTCTTC.

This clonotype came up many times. As DNA, the CDR3 is TGCAGCGTTGTCGCCGGGGGAGGAACAGATACGCAGTATTTT. It yields the protein CSVVAGGGTDTQYF. This rearrangement joins TRBV29-1 to TRBJ2-3; weak D call: TRBD2 (6 bases). The germline V and J ends were trimmed by 4 bases and 3 bases, with 14 bases remaining between them. Looked up from germline, CDR1 is SQVTM and CDR2 is ANQGSEA. The CDR3 is made up of 14 amino acids.

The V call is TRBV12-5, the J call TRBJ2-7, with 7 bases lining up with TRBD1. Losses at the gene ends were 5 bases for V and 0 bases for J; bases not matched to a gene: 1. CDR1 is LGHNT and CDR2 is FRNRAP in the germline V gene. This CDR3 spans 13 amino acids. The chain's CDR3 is CASGGDSSYEQYF. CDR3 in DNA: TGTGCTAGTGGTGGGGACAGCTCCTACGAGCAGTACTTC.

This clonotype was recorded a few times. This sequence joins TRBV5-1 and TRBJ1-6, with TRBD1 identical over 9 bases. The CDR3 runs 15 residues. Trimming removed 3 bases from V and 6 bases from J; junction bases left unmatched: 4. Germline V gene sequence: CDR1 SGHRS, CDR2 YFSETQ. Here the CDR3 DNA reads TGCGCCAGCAGCTCGCCGGGACAGGGTAATTCACCCCTCCACTTT. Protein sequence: CASSSPGQGNSPLHF. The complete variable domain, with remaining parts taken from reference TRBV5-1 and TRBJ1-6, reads KAGVTQTPRYLIKTRGQQVTLSCSPISGHRSVSWYQQTPGQGLQFLFEYFSETQRNKGNFPGRFSGRQFSNSRSEMNVSTLELGDSALYLCASSSPGQGNSPLHFGNGTRLTVT.

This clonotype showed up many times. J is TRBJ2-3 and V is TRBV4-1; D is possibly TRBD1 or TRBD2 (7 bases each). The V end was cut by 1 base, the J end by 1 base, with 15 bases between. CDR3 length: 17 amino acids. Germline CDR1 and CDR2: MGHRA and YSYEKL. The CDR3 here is CASSQAPGGAGTDTQYF. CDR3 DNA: TGCGCCAGCAGCCAAGCCCCAGGGGGGGCCGGCACAGATACGCAGTATTTT.

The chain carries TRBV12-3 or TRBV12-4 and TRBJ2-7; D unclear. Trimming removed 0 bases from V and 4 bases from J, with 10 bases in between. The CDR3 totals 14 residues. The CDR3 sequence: CASSLAGVGYEQYF. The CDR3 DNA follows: TGTGCCAGCAGTTTAGCGGGTGTCGGGTACGAGCAGTACTTC.

The CDR3 bases are TGCGCCAGCAGCCCGGGACTAGCGGGGGGGCGGTTTGAGCAGTTCTTC. Translated: CASSPGLAGGRFEQFF. This chain joins TRBV4-1 and TRBJ2-1; 16 bases agree with TRBD2. The germline V gene encodes CDR1 MGHRA and CDR2 YSYEKL. CDR3 length: 16 residues. V shed 4 bases, J shed 9 bases, and the junction held 6 bases outside the gene matches.

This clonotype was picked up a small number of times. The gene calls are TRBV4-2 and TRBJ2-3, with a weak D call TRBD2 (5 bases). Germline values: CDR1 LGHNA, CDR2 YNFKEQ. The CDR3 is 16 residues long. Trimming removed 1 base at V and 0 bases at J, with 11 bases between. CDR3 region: CASSQVPGLSTDTQYF. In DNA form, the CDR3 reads TGTGCCAGCAGCCAAGTCCCGGGATTAAGCACAGATACGCAGTATTTT.

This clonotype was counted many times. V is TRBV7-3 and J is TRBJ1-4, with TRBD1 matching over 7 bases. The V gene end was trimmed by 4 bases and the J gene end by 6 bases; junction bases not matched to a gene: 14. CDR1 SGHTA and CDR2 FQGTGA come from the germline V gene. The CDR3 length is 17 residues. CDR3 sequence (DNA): TGTGCCAGCAGCTCCCCGTGGGCAGGGGGTGGATATGAAAAACTGTTTTTT. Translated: CASSSPWAGGGYEKLFF.

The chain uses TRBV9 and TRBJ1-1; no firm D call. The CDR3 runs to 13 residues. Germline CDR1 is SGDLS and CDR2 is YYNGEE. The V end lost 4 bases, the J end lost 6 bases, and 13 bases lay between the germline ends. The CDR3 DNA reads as TGTGCCAGCAGCCCCCTATCAGACGCTGAAGCTTTCTTT. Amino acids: CASSPLSDAEAFF.

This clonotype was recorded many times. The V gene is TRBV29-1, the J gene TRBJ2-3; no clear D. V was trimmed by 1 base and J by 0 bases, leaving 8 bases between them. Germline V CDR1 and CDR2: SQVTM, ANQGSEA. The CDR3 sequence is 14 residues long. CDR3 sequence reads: CSVEVRPSTDTQYF. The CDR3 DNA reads TGCAGCGTTGAAGTTAGACCTAGCACAGATACGCAGTATTTT.

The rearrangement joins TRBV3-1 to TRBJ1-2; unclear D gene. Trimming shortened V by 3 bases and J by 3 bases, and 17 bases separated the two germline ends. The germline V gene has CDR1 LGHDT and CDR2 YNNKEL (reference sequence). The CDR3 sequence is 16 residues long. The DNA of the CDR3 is TGTGCCAGCAGCCAGACTTCCCTGGTCGTTTACTATGGCTACACCTTC. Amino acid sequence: CASSQTSLVVYYGYTF.

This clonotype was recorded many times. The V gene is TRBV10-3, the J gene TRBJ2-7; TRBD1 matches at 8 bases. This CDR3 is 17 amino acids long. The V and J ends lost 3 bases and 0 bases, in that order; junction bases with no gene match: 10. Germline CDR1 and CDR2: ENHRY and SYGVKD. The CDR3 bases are TGTGCCATCAGTGACCGAACCCGGACAGGGAGCTCCTACGAGCAGTACTTC. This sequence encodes CAISDRTRTGSSYEQYF.

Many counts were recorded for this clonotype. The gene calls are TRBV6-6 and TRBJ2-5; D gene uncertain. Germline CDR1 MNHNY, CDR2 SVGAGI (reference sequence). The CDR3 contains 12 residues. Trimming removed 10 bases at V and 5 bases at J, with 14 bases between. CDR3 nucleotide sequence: TGTGCCACCTACGCCTCCACGGAGACCCAGTACTTC. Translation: CATYASTETQYF.

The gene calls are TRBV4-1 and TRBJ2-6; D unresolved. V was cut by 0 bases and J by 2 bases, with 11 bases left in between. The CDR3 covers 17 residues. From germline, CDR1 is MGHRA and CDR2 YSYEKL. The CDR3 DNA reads TGCGCCAGCAGCCAAGAGCCATCTATACCTGGGGCCAACGTCCTGACTTTC. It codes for CASSQEPSIPGANVLTF.

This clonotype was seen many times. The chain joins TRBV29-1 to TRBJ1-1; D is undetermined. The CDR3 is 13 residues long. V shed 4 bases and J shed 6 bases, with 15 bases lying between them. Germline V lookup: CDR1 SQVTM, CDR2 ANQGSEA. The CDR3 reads CSVVGRFLSEAFF. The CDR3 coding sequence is TGCAGCGTTGTTGGACGTTTTCTATCTGAAGCTTTCTTT. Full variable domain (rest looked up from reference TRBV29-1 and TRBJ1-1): SAVISQKPSRDICQRGTSLTIQCQVDSQVTMMFWYRQQPGQSLTLIATANQGSEATYESGFVIDKFPISRPNLTFSTLTVSNMSPEDSSIYLCSVVGRFLSEAFFGQGTRLTVV.

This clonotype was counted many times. The CDR3 spells CASSLAGALSVHTGELFF. Written as DNA, the CDR3 is TGTGCCAGCAGTTTAGCGGGGGCCCTTTCCGTACACACCGGGGAGCTGTTTTTT. The chain links TRBV6-2 or TRBV6-3 to TRBJ2-2; the match to TRBD2 covers 9 bases. The CDR3 loop spans 18 amino acids. With V trimmed by 4 bases and J by 3 bases, 12 bases remained unmatched. Germline V gene lookup returns CDR1 MNHEY and CDR2 SVGEGT.

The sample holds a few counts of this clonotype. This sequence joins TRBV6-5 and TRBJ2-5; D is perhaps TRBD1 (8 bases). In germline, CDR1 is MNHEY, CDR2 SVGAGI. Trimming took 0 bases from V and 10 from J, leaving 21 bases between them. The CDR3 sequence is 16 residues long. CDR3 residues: CASSYSYRGGPASQYF. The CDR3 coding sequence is TGTGCCAGCAGTTACTCGTACAGGGGGGGACCCGCCAGCCAGTACTTC.

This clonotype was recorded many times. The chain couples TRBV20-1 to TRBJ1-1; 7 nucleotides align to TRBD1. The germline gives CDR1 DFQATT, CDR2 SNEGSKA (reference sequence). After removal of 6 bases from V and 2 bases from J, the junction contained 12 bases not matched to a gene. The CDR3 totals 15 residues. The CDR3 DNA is TGCAGTGCCAAACCCTGGGACAGACAAAACACTGAAGCTTTCTTT. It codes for CSAKPWDRQNTEAFF.

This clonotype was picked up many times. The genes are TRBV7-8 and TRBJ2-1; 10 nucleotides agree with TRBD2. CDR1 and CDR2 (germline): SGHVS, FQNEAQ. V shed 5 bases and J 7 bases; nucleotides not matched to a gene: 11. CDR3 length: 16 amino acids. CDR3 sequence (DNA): TGTGCCAGCAGCCCACGCGTAGCGGGGGGCCCTAATGAGCAGTTCTTC. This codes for CASSPRVAGGPNEQFF.

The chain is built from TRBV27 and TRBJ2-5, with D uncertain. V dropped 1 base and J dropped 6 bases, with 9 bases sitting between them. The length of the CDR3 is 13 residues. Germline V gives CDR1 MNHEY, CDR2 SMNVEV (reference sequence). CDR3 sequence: CASSLFGLQTQYF. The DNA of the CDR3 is TGTGCCAGCAGTTTATTTGGGTTGCAGACCCAGTACTTC.

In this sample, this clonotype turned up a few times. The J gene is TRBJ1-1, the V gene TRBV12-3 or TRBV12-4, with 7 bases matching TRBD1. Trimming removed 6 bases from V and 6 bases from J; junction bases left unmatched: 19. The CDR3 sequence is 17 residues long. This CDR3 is CASRLQGWRSGDAEAFF. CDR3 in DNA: TGTGCCAGCAGATTACAGGGGTGGCGGTCCGGGGACGCTGAAGCTTTCTTT.